These 5 T cell receptor beta chains were all obtained from the same sample, sequenced in a study of cytotoxic CD8 clonotypes in ibrutinib-treated CLL. Sequenced by immunoSEQ multiplex PCR; TCRdb stores in-frame clones only, minus some. The sample records tens of thousands of clones, roughly 80% being singletons. Sample: PBMCs, taken after 24 months of ibrutinib treatment. All receptors derive from a human donor with chronic lymphocytic leukemia.

This chain joins TRBV29-1 and TRBJ2-1; 7 positions agree with TRBD2. The CDR3 totals 12 residues. The germline gives CDR1 SQVTM, CDR2 ANQGSEA. Trimming took 8 bases from V and 5 from J; bases not matched to a gene: 6. The CDR3 protein is CSTQREDNEQFF. The CDR3 DNA reads TGCAGCACCCAGCGGGAAGACAATGAGCAGTTCTTC.

The gene calls are TRBV7-2 and TRBJ2-5; weak D call: TRBD2 (6 bases). Trimming removed 5 bases from V and 2 bases from J, with 15 bases in between. The CDR3 loop spans 15 amino acids. Germline V gene sequence: CDR1 SGHTA, CDR2 FQGNSA. The CDR3 region is CASSMSGVLQETQYF. CDR3 DNA: TGTGCCAGCAGCATGTCGGGGGTCCTGCAAGAGACCCAGTACTTC.

This sequence joins TRBV10-2 and TRBJ2-5; no reliable D call. CDR1 is WSHSY, CDR2 SAAADI, per germline. Trimming cost V 1 base and J 1 base, with 7 bases left between them. CDR3 size: 14 residues. The CDR3 reads CASSEWAAQETQYF. The CDR3 coding sequence is TGCGCCAGCAGTGAGTGGGCGGCCCAAGAGACCCAGTACTTC.

The table lists this clone with a few counts. The chain couples TRBV18 to TRBJ2-3; 7 bases agree with TRBD1. The CDR3 extends over 13 amino acids. CDR1 is KGHSH and CDR2 is LQKENI in the germline V gene. V shed 0 bases, J shed 12 bases, and the junction held 6 bases outside the gene matches. CDR3 residues: CASSPPTGDPQYF. CDR3 bases: TGTGCCAGCTCACCACCTACAGGGGACCCTCAGTATTTT. Using reference TRBV18 and TRBJ2-3 for the parts outside the CDR3, the full variable domain is NAGVMQNPRHLVRRRGQEARLRCSPMKGHSHVYWYRQLPEEGLKFMVYLQKENIIDESGMPKERFSAEFPKEGPSILRIQQVVRGDSAAYFCASSPPTGDPQYFGPGTRLTVL.

The V gene is TRBV5-5, the J gene TRBJ2-7; tentatively, D is TRBD1 or TRBD2 (6 bases each). Germline CDR1 is SGHKS and CDR2 is YYEKEE (reference sequence). This CDR3 is built from 11 residues. Trimming left V 7 bases short and J 4 bases short, with 9 bases between. The chain's CDR3 is CASVGGYEQYF. The CDR3, as DNA: TGTGCCAGCGTAGGGGGGTACGAGCAGTACTTC.